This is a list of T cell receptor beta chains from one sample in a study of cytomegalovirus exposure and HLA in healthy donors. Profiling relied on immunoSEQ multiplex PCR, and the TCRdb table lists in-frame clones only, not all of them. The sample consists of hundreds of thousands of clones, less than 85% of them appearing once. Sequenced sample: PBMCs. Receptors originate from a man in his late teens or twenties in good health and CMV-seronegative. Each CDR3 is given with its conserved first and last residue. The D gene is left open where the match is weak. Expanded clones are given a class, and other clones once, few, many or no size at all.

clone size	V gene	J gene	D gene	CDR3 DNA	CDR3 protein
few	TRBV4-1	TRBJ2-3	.	TGCGCCAGCAGCCAATCGACTCTCACAGATACGCAGTATTTT	CASSQSTLTDTQYF
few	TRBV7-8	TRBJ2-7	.	TGTGCCAGCAGCTTAGCTCACTACGAGCAGTACTTC	CASSLAHYEQYF
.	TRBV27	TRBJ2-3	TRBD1	TGTGCCAGCAGTACCGGGACAGTGGGGAGAGATACGCAGTATTTT	CASSTGTVGRDTQYF
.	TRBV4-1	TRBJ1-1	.	TGCGCCAGCAGCCAAGTTCAGGGTACTGAAGCTTTCTTT	CASSQVQGTEAFF
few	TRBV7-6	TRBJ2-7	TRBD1	TGTGCCAGCAGAGCCGGGACAGGGAATCAGCAGTACTTC	CASRAGTGNQQYF
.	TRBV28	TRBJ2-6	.	TGTGCCAGTAACAGGGATAGCGGGGCCAACGTCCTGACTTTC	CASNRDSGANVLTF
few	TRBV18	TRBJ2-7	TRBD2	TGTGCCAGCTCACCAATAGCGGGGCCAGACTACGAGCAGTACTTC	CASSPIAGPDYEQYF
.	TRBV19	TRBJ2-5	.	TGTGCCAGTATGCCACGGGGGAAGGTGGAGACCCAGTACTTC	CASMPRGKVETQYF
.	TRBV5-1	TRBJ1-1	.	TGCGCCAGCAGCAACGAGGACAGTACCATGAACACTGAAGCTTTCTTT	CASSNEDSTMNTEAFF
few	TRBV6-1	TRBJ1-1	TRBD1	TGTGCCAGCAGTCCGACAGGGGGTTACACTGAAGCTTTCTTT	CASSPTGGYTEAFF
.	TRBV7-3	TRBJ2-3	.	TGTGCCAGCAGCCAAGGGTCTAGCCCTAGCACAGATACGCAGTATTTT	CASSQGSSPSTDTQYF
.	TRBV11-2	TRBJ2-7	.	TGTGCCAGCAGCTCACCTATGGGGCAGCAGTACTTC	CASSSPMGQQYF
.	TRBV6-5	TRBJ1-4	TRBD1	TGTGCCAGCAGTTCTCCTCGGACAGGGAATGAAAAACTGTTTTTT	CASSSPRTGNEKLFF
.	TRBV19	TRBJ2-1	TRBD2	TGTGCCAGTAGTAACGGACTAGCGGACTACAATGAGCAGTTCTTC	CASSNGLADYNEQFF
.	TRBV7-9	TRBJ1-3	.	TGTGCCAGCAGCTCATGGGGGAAACAGGGAATCGGAAACACCATATATTTT	CASSSWGKQGIGNTIYF
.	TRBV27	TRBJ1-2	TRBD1	TGTGCCAGCAGCCCAGGGGGCGGCTATGGCTACACCTTC	CASSPGGGYGYTF
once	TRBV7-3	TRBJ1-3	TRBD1	TGTGCCAGCAGCCTCACAGGGGTAGCTGGAAACACCATATATTTT	CASSLTGVAGNTIYF
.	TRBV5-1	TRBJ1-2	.	TGCGCCAGCAGCTTGATAGGGGTTAACTATGGCTACACCTTC	CASSLIGVNYGYTF
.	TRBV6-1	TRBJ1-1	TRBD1	TGTGCCAGCAGTGAAAGGGCAGGGGGGACTGAAGCTTTCTTT	CASSERAGGTEAFF
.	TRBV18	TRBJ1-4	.	TGTGCCAGCTCACTTAATAGCTGGAAAGGTGAAAAACTGTTTTTT	CASSLNSWKGEKLFF
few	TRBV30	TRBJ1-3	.	TGTGCCTGGATGTCTGTTGGAAACACCATATATTTT	CAWMSVGNTIYF
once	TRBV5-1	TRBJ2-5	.	TGCGCCAGCAGTTATCAGGCCCCCCAAGAGACCCAGTACTTC	CASSYQAPQETQYF
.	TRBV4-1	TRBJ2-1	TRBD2	TGCGCCAGCAGCCAGGCGGGAGCGTCCTACAATGAGCAGTTCTTC	CASSQAGASYNEQFF
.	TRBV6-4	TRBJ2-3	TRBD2	TGTGCCAGCAGTGACTTGCAGGGAGGGACAGATACGCAGTATTTT	CASSDLQGGTDTQYF
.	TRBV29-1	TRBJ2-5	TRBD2	TGCAGCGTTGAAGTTGGACTAGCGCAAGAGACCCAGTACTTC	CSVEVGLAQETQYF
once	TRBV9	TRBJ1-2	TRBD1	TGTGCCAGCAGCGTAGCCACAGGGGATCGTGCTCGTGGCTACACCTTC	CASSVATGDRARGYTF
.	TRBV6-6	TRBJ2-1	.	TGTGCCAGCAGCCTTACTAGTGATGAGCAGTTCTTC	CASSLTSDEQFF
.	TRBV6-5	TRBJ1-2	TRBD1	TGTGCCAGCAGTTACTCGATAGGCAGGGGGAACTATGGCTACACCTTC	CASSYSIGRGNYGYTF
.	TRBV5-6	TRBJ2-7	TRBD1	TGTGCCAGCAGCTCTTACAGGGGAAAAAACGAGCAGTACTTC	CASSSYRGKNEQYF
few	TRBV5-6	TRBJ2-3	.	TGTGCCAGCAGCTTGGCCTCAGATACGCAGTATTTT	CASSLASDTQYF
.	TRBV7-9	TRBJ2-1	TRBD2	TGTGCCAGCAGCCCGGCGGGAGAGGCGGCCTACAATGAGCAGTTCTTC	CASSPAGEAAYNEQFF